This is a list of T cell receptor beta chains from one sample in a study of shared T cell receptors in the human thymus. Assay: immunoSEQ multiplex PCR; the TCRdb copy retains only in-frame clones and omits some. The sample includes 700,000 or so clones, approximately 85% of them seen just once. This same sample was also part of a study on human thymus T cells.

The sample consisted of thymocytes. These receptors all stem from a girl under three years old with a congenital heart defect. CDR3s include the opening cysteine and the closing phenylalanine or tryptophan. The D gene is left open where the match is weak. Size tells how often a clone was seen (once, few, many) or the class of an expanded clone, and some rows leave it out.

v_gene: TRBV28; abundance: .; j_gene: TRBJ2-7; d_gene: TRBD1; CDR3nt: TGTGCCAGCACCACAGGGGGCTACGAGCAGTACTTC; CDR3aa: CASTTGGYEQYF
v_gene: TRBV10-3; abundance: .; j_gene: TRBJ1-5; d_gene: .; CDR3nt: TGTGCCATCAGTTCGAGCGGGAATCAGCCCCAGCATTTT; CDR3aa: CAISSSGNQPQHF
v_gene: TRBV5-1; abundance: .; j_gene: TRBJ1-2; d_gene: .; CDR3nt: TGCGCCAGCAGCTTACGCGGGGGAGGCTATGGCTACACCTTC; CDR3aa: CASSLRGGGYGYTF
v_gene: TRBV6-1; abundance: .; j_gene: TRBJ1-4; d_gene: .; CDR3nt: TGTGCCAGCAGTGAATTGGGCAGGGTCGGGGAAAAACTGTTTTTT; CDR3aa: CASSELGRVGEKLFF
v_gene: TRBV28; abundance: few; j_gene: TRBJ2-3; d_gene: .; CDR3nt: TGTGCCAGCAGGGTACTAGTGTCGAGTACAGATACGCAGTATTTT; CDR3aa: CASRVLVSSTDTQYF
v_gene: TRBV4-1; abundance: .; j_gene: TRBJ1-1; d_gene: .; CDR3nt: TGCGCCAGCAGCCAAGGAGGAGGCCAGGTAAAAATGAACACTGAAGCTTTCTTT; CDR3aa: CASSQGGGQVKMNTEAFF
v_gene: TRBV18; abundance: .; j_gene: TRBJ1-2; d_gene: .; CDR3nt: TGTGCCAGCTCACCCCGACAGATTCCTAACTATGGCTACACCTTC; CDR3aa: CASSPRQIPNYGYTF
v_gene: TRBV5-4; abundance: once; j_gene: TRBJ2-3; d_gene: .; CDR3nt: TGTGCCAGCAGGCGCGACCGGGGGGCGGTTAAGGGACGTACCACAGATACGCAGTATTTT; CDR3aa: CASRRDRGAVKGRTTDTQYF
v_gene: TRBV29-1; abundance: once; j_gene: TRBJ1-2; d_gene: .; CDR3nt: TGCAGCGACCACTGGACACGGGACATCTATGGCTACACCTTC; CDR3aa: CSDHWTRDIYGYTF
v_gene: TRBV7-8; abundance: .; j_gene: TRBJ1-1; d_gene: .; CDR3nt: TGTGCCAGCAGCTTACGCGGAGGGTTAACTGAAGCTTTCTTT; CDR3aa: CASSLRGGLTEAFF